The rows below give T cell receptor beta chains drawn from one sample of a study of shared clonotypes between healthy human individuals. Only in-frame clones appear in the TCRdb table, and some are missing; sequencing was by immunoSEQ multiplex PCR. Of about 980,000 clones in the sample, around three quarters are singletons; the top ten hold roughly 1.5%. Sequencing was carried out using memory CD4+ T cells sorted from blood. The receptors originated from a young man in good health. CDR3s include the opening cysteine and the closing phenylalanine or tryptophan. D genes are given only for firm matches. Rows give clone size only sometimes, using once, few, many, or a class for an expanded clone.

j_call: TRBJ2-5; v_call: TRBV29-1; d_call: TRBD2; clone_size: .; cdr3_nt: TGCAGCGTTGAAAAGGGAGGGGAGACCCAGTACTTC; cdr3_aa: CSVEKGGETQYF
j_call: TRBJ1-2; v_call: TRBV5-6; d_call: .; clone_size: .; cdr3_nt: TGTGCCAGCAGCCGCGACAGGTCTTTCTATGGCTACACCTTC; cdr3_aa: CASSRDRSFYGYTF
j_call: TRBJ2-2; v_call: TRBV30; d_call: .; clone_size: .; cdr3_nt: TGTGCCTGGCATCATTTAGACTCTAACACCGGGGAGCTGTTTTTT; cdr3_aa: CAWHHLDSNTGELFF
j_call: TRBJ1-2; v_call: TRBV27; d_call: .; clone_size: .; cdr3_nt: TGTGCCAGCAGTTTCCTTGGGGCAGGACACTATGGCTACACCTTC; cdr3_aa: CASSFLGAGHYGYTF
j_call: TRBJ2-7; v_call: TRBV5-5; d_call: TRBD1; clone_size: .; cdr3_nt: TGTGCCAGCAGCCCCGGACAGGGTCGATCCTACGAGCAGTACTTC; cdr3_aa: CASSPGQGRSYEQYF
j_call: TRBJ2-7; v_call: TRBV10-3; d_call: .; clone_size: .; cdr3_nt: TGTGCCATCAGTGAAGACCACGAGCAGTACTTC; cdr3_aa: CAISEDHEQYF
j_call: TRBJ2-4; v_call: TRBV9; d_call: TRBD1; clone_size: once; cdr3_nt: TGTGCCAGCAGCTCAGGGCCCCGGGGACAGGGGGAGGGCATTCAGTACTTC; cdr3_aa: CASSSGPRGQGEGIQYF
j_call: TRBJ1-5; v_call: TRBV2; d_call: .; clone_size: few; cdr3_nt: TGTGCCAGCAGTGGAGAGGGTAGTCAGCCCCAGCATTTT; cdr3_aa: CASSGEGSQPQHF
j_call: TRBJ2-7; v_call: TRBV6-4; d_call: TRBD2; clone_size: .; cdr3_nt: TGTGCCAGCAGCCGCCGGGAGGGCTACGAGCAGTACTTC; cdr3_aa: CASSRREGYEQYF
j_call: TRBJ1-1; v_call: TRBV19; d_call: TRBD1; clone_size: once; cdr3_nt: TGTGCCAGTACCACCCTAACAGGGGTTGCTGAAGCTTTCTTT; cdr3_aa: CASTTLTGVAEAFF
j_call: TRBJ1-2; v_call: TRBV7-9; d_call: .; clone_size: .; cdr3_nt: TGTGCCAGCAGCTTAGAAGGTGGTGGCTACACCTTC; cdr3_aa: CASSLEGGGYTF
j_call: TRBJ2-3; v_call: TRBV7-9; d_call: .; clone_size: .; cdr3_nt: TGTGCCAGCAGCTTGGTTAGGGATGCAGATACGCAGTATTTT; cdr3_aa: CASSLVRDADTQYF
j_call: TRBJ2-1; v_call: TRBV6-5; d_call: TRBD2; clone_size: .; cdr3_nt: TGTGCCAGCAGCCGATCTAGCGGCCTCTACAATGAGCAGTTCTTC; cdr3_aa: CASSRSSGLYNEQFF
j_call: TRBJ2-1; v_call: TRBV7-2; d_call: .; clone_size: .; cdr3_nt: TGTGCCAGCAGCTTAGCGGCTAGTTCCTACAATGAGCAGTTCTTC; cdr3_aa: CASSLAASSYNEQFF
j_call: TRBJ1-5; v_call: TRBV6-1; d_call: .; clone_size: .; cdr3_nt: TGTGCCAGCAGTCAGGGGCCAAATCAGCCCCAGCATTTT; cdr3_aa: CASSQGPNQPQHF
j_call: TRBJ1-1; v_call: TRBV6-1; d_call: .; clone_size: .; cdr3_nt: TGTGCCAGCAGTAGGGACGTGAACACTGAAGCTTTCTTT; cdr3_aa: CASSRDVNTEAFF
j_call: TRBJ1-2; v_call: TRBV2; d_call: TRBD1; clone_size: once; cdr3_nt: TGTGCCAGCAGGATAGACAGGGACCATGGCTACACCTTC; cdr3_aa: CASRIDRDHGYTF
j_call: TRBJ2-7; v_call: TRBV6-5; d_call: .; clone_size: .; cdr3_nt: TGTGCCAGCAGTGCGACGATAGGAGAGCAGTACTTC; cdr3_aa: CASSATIGEQYF
j_call: TRBJ2-3; v_call: TRBV29-1; d_call: TRBD1; clone_size: few; cdr3_nt: TGCAGCGTTGCAGCAGGGGGCGAGGGAGATACGCAGTATTTT; cdr3_aa: CSVAAGGEGDTQYF
j_call: TRBJ2-4; v_call: TRBV27; d_call: TRBD2; clone_size: .; cdr3_nt: TGTGCCAGCAGTTTAGGGGGAGGGCCAGGAGCCAAAAACATTCAGTACTTC; cdr3_aa: CASSLGGGPGAKNIQYF
j_call: TRBJ2-7; v_call: TRBV30; d_call: .; clone_size: few; cdr3_nt: TGTGCCTGGGGCAGGGTCGCCTTCGACGAGCAGTACTTC; cdr3_aa: CAWGRVAFDEQYF
j_call: TRBJ2-7; v_call: TRBV11-2; d_call: TRBD2; clone_size: .; cdr3_nt: TGTGCCAGCAGCTTAGGCGGGACTAACTCCTACGAGCAGTACTTC; cdr3_aa: CASSLGGTNSYEQYF
j_call: TRBJ1-1; v_call: TRBV5-1; d_call: .; clone_size: .; cdr3_nt: TGCGCCAGCAGCTTTCTCTCGAACACTGAAGCTTTCTTT; cdr3_aa: CASSFLSNTEAFF
j_call: TRBJ2-1; v_call: TRBV30; d_call: TRBD2; clone_size: .; cdr3_nt: TGTGCCTGGAGCCGAGGACTAGCGTACGATGAGCAGTTCTTC; cdr3_aa: CAWSRGLAYDEQFF
j_call: TRBJ2-7; v_call: TRBV10-2; d_call: TRBD1; clone_size: .; cdr3_nt: TGCGCCAGCAGTGACCGGGACAGGGCTACCTACGAGCAGTACTTC; cdr3_aa: CASSDRDRATYEQYF
j_call: TRBJ1-1; v_call: TRBV18; d_call: TRBD1; clone_size: once; cdr3_nt: TGTGCCAGCTCACGCCAGGGGGCGGGAAGCACTGAAGCTTTCTTT; cdr3_aa: CASSRQGAGSTEAFF
j_call: TRBJ2-7; v_call: TRBV4-2; d_call: .; clone_size: .; cdr3_nt: TGTGCCAGCAGCCACGCTAAAACCTACGAGCAGTACTTC; cdr3_aa: CASSHAKTYEQYF
j_call: TRBJ2-7; v_call: TRBV19; d_call: .; clone_size: .; cdr3_nt: TGTGCCAGTAGCCTAAACCGGGGTGAGCAGTACTTC; cdr3_aa: CASSLNRGEQYF
j_call: TRBJ2-1; v_call: TRBV30; d_call: .; clone_size: .; cdr3_nt: TGTGCCTGGAGTCCCAAGAAGCCAGGGAACACTATCGATGAGCAGTTCTTC; cdr3_aa: CAWSPKKPGNTIDEQFF
j_call: TRBJ2-3; v_call: TRBV30; d_call: TRBD2; clone_size: .; cdr3_nt: TGTGCCTGGAGCCGAGCGGGGTCTAGCACAGATACGCAGTATTTT; cdr3_aa: CAWSRAGSSTDTQYF
j_call: TRBJ1-2; v_call: TRBV4-1; d_call: .; clone_size: .; cdr3_nt: TGCGCCAGCAGCCCCGACAGGTTCTATGGCTACACCTTC; cdr3_aa: CASSPDRFYGYTF